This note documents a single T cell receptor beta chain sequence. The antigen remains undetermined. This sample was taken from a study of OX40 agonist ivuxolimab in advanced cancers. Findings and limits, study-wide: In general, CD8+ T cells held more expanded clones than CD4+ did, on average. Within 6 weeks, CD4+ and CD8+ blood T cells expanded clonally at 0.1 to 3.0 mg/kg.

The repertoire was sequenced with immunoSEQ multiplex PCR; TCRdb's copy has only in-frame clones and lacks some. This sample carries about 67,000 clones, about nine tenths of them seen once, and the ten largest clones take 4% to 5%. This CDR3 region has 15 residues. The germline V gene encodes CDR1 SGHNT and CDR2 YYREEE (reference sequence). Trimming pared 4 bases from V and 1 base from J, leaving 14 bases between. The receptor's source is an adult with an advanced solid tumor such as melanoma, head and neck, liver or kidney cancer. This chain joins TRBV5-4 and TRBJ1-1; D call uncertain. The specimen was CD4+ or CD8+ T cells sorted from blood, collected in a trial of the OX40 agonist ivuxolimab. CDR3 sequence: CASSPTNYGNTEAFF. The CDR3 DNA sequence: TGTGCCAGCAGCCCTACAAATTATGGGAACACTGAAGCTTTCTTT.